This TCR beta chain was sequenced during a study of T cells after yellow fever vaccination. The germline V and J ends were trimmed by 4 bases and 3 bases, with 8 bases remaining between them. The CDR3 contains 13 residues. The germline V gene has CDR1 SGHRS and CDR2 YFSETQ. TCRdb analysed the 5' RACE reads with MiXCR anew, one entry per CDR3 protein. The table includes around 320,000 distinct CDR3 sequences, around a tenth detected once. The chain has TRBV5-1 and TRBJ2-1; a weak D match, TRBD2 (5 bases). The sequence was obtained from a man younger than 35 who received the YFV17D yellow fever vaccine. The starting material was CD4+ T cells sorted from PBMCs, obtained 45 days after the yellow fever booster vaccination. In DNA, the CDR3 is TGCGCCAGCAGCGAGGGAATCTACAATGAGCAGTTCTTC. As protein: CASSEGIYNEQFF.